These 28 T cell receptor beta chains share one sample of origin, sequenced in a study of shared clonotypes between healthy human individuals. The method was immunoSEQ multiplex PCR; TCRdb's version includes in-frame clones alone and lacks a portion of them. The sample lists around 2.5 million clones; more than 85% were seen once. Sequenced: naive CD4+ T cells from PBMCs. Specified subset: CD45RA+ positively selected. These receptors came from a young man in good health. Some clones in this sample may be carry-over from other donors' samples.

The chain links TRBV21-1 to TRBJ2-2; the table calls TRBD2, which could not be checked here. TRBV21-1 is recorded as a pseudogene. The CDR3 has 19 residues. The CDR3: CASSKAFRTSGTNTGELFF. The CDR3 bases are TGTGCCAGCAGCAAAGCATTTCGGACTAGCGGGACCAACACCGGGGAGCTGTTTTTT.

CDR3 DNA: TGCAGCGTTGCTTGGCAACCCTACGAGCAGTACTTC. This gives the protein CSVAWQPYEQYF. This chain connects TRBV29-1 to TRBJ2-7, with no clear D. Per the germline V gene, CDR1 is SQVTM and CDR2 is ANQGSEA. This CDR3 contains 12 residues. V shed 4 bases and J shed 2 bases, with 9 bases lying between them.

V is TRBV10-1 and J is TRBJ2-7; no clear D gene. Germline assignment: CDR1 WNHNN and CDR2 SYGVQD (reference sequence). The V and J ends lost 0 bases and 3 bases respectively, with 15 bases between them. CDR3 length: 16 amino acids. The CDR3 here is CASSESGLSTLYEQYF. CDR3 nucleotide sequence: TGCGCCAGCAGTGAGTCCGGGCTTTCTACCCTCTACGAGCAGTACTTC.

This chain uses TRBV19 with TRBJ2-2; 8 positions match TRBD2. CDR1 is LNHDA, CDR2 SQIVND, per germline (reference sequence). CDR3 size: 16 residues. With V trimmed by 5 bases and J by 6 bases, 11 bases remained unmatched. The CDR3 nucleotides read TGTGCCAGTAGTTCCTCCGGTGTAGCGGGGCCCGGGGAGCTGTTTTTT. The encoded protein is CASSSSGVAGPGELFF.

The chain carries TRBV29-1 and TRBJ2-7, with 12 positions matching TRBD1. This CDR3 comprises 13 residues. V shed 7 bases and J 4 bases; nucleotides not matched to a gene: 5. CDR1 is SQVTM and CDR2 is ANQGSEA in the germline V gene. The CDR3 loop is CSGGQGAGYEQYF. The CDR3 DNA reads TGCAGCGGGGGACAGGGGGCGGGTTACGAGCAGTACTTC.

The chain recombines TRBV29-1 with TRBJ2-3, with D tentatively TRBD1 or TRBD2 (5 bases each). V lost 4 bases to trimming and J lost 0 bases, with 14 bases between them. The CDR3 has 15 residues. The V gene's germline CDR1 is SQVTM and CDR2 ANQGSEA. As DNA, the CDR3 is TGCAGCGTTGCCGGGGACGGCAGTAGCACAGATACGCAGTATTTT. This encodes CSVAGDGSSTDTQYF.

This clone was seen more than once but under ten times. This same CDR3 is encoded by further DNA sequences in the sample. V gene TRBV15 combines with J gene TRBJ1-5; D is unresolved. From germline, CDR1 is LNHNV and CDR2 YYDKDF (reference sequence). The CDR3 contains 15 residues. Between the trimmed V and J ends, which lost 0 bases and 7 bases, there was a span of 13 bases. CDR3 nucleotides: TGTGCCACCAGCAGAGATCTAGGAGGGAACCAGCCCCAGCATTTT. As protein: CATSRDLGGNQPQHF.

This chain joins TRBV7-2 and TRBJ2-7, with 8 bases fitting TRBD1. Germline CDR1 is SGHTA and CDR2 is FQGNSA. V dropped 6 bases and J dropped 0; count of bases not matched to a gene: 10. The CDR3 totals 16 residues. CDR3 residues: CASRDSPGQDSYEQYF. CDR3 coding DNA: TGTGCCAGCAGAGACTCTCCGGGACAGGACTCCTACGAGCAGTACTTC.

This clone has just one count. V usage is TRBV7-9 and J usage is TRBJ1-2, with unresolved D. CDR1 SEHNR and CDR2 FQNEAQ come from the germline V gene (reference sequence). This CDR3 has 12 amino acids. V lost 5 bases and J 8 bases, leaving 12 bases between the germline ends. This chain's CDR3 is CASSQDQRGYTF. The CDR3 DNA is TGTGCCAGCAGCCAAGACCAGCGGGGCTACACCTTC.

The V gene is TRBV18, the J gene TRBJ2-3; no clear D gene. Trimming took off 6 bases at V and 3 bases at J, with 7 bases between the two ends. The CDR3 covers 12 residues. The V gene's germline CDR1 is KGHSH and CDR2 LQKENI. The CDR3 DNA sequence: TGTGCCAGCTCTCTCCAGACAGATACGCAGTATTTT. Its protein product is CASSLQTDTQYF.

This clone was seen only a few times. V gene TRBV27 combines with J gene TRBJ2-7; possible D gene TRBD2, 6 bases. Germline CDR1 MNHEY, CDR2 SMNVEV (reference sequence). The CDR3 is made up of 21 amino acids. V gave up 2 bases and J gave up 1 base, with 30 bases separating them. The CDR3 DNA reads TGTGCCAGCAGTTTAGGGGACGGGGCAAACCTACTTATGGGGAGGTCCTACGAGCAGTACTTC. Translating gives CASSLGDGANLLMGRSYEQYF.

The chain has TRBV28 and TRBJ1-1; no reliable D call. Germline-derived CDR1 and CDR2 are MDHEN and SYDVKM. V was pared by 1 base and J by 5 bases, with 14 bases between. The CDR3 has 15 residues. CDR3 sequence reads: CASSLLPAWGTEAFF. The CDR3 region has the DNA TGTGCCAGCAGTTTATTACCTGCTTGGGGAACTGAAGCTTTCTTT.

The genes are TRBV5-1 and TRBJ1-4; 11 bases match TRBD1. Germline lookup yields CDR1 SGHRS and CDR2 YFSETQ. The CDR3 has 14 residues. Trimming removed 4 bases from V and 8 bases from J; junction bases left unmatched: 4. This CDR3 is CASSRDRGIEKLFF. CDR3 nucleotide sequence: TGCGCCAGCAGCCGGGACAGGGGGATCGAAAAACTGTTTTTT.

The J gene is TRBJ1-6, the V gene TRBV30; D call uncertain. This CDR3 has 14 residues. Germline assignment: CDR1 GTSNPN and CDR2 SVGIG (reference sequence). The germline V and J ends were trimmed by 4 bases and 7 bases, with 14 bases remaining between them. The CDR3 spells CAWMSRGRNSPLHF. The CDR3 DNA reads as TGTGCCTGGATGTCGCGAGGCAGAAATTCACCCCTCCACTTT.

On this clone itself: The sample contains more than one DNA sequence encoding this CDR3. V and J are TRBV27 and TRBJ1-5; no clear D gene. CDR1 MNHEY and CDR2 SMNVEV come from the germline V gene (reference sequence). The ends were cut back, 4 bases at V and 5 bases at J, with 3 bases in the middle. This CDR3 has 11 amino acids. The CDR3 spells CASSSDQPQHF. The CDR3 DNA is TGTGCCAGCAGTTCCGATCAGCCCCAGCATTTT.

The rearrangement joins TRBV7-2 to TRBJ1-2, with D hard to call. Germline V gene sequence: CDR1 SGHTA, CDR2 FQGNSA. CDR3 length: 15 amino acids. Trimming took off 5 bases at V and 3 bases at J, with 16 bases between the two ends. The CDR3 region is CASSPEMRSYYGYTF. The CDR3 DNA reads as TGTGCCAGCAGCCCAGAAATGCGCTCCTACTATGGCTACACCTTC.

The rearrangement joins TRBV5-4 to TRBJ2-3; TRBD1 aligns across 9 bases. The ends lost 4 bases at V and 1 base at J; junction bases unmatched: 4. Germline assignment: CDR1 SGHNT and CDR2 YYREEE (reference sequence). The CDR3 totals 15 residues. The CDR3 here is CASSADRGGTDTQYF. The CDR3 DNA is TGTGCCAGCAGCGCGGACAGGGGAGGCACAGATACGCAGTATTTT.

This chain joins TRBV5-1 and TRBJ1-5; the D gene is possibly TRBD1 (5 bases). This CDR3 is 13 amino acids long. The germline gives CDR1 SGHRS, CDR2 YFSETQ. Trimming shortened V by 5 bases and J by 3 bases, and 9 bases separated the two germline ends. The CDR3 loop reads CASRRDANQPQHF. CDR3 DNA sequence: TGCGCCAGCAGGCGGGACGCCAATCAGCCCCAGCATTTT.

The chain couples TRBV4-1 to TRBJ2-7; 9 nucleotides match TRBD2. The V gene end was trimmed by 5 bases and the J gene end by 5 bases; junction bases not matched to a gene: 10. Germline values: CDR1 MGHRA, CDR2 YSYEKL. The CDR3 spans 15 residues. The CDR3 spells CASSARAGGPHEQYF. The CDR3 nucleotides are TGCGCCAGCAGCGCCCGGGCGGGAGGGCCACACGAGCAGTACTTC.

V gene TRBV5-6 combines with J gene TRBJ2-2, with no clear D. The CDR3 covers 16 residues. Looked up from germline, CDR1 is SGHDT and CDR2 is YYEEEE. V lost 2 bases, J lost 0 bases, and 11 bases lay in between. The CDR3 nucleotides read TGTGCCAGCAGCTTAGGTGGGCGCGCGAACACCGGGGAGCTGTTTTTT. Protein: CASSLGGRANTGELFF.

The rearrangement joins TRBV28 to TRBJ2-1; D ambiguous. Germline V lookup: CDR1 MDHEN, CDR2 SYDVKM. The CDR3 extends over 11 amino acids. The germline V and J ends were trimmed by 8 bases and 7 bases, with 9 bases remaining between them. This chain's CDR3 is CASQKLNEQFF. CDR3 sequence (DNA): TGTGCCAGCCAAAAACTGAATGAGCAGTTCTTC.

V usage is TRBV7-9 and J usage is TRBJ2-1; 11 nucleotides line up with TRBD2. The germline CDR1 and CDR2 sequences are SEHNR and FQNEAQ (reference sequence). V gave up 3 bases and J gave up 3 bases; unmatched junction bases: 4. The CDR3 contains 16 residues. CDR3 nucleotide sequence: TGTGCCAGCAGCTTGGGACTAGCGGATTTCTACAATGAGCAGTTCTTC. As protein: CASSLGLADFYNEQFF.

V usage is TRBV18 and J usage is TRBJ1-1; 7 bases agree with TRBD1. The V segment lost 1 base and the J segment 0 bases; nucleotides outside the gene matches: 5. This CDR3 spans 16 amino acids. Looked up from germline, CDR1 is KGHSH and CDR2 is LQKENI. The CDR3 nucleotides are TGTGCCAGCTCACCACAGGGACAGCCCTTGAACACTGAAGCTTTCTTT. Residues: CASSPQGQPLNTEAFF.

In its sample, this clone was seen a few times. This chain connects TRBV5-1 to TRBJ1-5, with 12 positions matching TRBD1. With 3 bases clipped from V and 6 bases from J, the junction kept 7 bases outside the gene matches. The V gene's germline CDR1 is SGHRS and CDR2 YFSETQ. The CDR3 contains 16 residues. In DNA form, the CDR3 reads TGCGCCAGCAGCTGGGGGGACAGGGGGCCCGGTCAGCCCCAGCATTTT. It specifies CASSWGDRGPGQPQHF.

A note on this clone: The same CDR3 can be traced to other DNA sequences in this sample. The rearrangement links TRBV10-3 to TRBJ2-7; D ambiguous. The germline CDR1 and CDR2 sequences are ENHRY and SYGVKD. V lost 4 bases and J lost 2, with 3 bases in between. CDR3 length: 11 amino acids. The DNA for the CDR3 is TGTGCCATCAGTGGGGCCTACGAGCAGTACTTC. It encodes CAISGAYEQYF.

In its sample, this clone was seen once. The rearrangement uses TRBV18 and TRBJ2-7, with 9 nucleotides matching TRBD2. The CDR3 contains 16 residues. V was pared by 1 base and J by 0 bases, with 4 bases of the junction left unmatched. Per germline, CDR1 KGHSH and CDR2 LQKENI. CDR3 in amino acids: CASSPLVSGSSYEQYF. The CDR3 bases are TGTGCCAGCTCACCACTAGTTAGCGGGAGCTCCTACGAGCAGTACTTC. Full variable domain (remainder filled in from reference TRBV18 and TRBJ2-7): NAGVMQNPRHLVRRRGQEARLRCSPMKGHSHVYWYRQLPEEGLKFMVYLQKENIIDESGMPKERFSAEFPKEGPSILRIQQVVRGDSAAYFCASSPLVSGSSYEQYFGPGTRLTVT.

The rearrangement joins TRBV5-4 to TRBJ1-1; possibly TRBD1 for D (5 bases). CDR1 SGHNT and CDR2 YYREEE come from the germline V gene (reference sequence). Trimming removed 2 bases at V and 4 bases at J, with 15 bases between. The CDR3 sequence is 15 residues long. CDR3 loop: CASSFDSLAATEAFF. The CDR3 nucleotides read TGTGCCAGCAGCTTCGACAGTCTAGCCGCCACTGAAGCTTTCTTT. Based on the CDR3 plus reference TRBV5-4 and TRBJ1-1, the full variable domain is ETGVTQSPTHLIKTRGQQVTLRCSSQSGHNTVSWYQQALGQGPQFIFQYYREEENGRGNFPPRFSGLQFPNYSSELNVNALELDDSALYLCASSFDSLAATEAFFGQGTRLTVV.

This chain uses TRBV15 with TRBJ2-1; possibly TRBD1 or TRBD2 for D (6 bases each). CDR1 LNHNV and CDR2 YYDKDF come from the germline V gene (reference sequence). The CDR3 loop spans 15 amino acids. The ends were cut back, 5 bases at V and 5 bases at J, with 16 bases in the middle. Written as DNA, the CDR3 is TGTGCCACCAGCCCTCGATGGGGGGACAACAATGAGCAGTTCTTC. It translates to CATSPRWGDNNEQFF.